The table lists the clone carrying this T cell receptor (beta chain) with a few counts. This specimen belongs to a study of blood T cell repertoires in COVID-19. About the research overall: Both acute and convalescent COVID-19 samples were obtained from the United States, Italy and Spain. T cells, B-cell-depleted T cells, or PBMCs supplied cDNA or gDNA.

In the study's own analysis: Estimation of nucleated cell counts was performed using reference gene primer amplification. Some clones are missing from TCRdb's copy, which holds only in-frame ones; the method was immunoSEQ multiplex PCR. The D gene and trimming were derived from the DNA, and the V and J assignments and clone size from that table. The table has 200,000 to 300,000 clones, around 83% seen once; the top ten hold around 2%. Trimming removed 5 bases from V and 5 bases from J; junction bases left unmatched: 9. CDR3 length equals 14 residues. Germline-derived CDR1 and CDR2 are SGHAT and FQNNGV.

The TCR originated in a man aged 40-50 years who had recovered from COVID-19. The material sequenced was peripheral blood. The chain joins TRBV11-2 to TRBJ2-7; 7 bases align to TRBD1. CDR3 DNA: TGTGCCAGCAGCGTCGACAGGGTTTACCACGAGCAGTACTTC. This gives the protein CASSVDRVYHEQYF.